Many counts were recorded for the clone carrying this T cell receptor beta chain. The data are from a study of low-dose radiotherapy and immunotherapy resistance in tumors. Study-level information: Each patient was administered nivolumab intravenously at 240 mg, which was a flat dose, every two weeks, along with intravenous ipilimumab at 1 mg/kg every six weeks. Dosing of intravenous cyclophosphamide at 200 mg/m2 occurred every two weeks and took place one day prior to radiation and immunotherapy.

The CDR3 contains 15 residues. Germline V gene lookup returns CDR1 SGHTA and CDR2 FQGTGA. V shed 5 bases, J shed 2 bases, and the junction held 6 bases outside the gene matches. Time point described: after trial treatment. Treatment here: LDRT plus nivolumab, ipilimumab, low-dose cyclophosphamide and aspirin (RACIN trial). Primers targeting TRAV and TRBV primed first-strand cDNA, covering alpha and beta chains. With a V-primer adapter and a constant-region primer, TCRs were amplified for roughly 18 PCR cycles. TCRdb independently ran MiXCR on the reads; one entry per CDR3 protein. Of about 84,000 distinct CDR3 sequences in the sample, around 17% were seen once.

The input for sequencing was PBMCs, taken after low-dose radiotherapy plus immunotherapy. V is TRBV7-3 and J is TRBJ2-1, with 7 bases identical to TRBD2. The origin of this receptor is a male donor with prostate cancer. The CDR3 reads CASSTAGSTYNEQFF. Here the CDR3 DNA reads TGTGCCAGCAGCACAGCGGGAAGTACCTACAATGAGCAGTTCTTC.